The present entry profiles one TCR beta chain with its context. Its antigen is currently unknown. Healthy Caucasians provided all donations. The record originates from a study of identical twins. Study outcomes and limitations: Fewer insertions characterized abundant cord blood beta clonotypes, whereas memory repertoires showed none. Conclusions relied on cross-sectional statistical analysis, not following the same donors. Surplus twin overlap in beta out-of-frame sequences was less pronounced.

TCRdb analysed the 5' RACE reads with MiXCR anew, one entry per CDR3 protein. The sample has 690,000 or so distinct CDR3 sequences; 8.6% are singletons. Trimming left V 8 bases short and J 0 bases short, with 9 bases between. CDR1 and CDR2 (germline): MDHEN, SYDVKM. This CDR3 contains 13 residues. This sample also appeared in a second study, on yellow fever vaccine responses in identical twins.

The chain employs TRBV28 and TRBJ2-3, with a weak D call TRBD1 (6 bases). This receptor was taken from a woman between 18 and 29 years old in good health. The specimen sequenced was PBMCs. The CDR3 DNA reads as TGTGCCAGCGACAGGACTAGCACAGATACGCAGTATTTT. Translating it yields CASDRTSTDTQYF.